This TCR beta chain appears in the sequencing data of a study of T cell responses to AZD1222 COVID-19 vaccine (dated by TCRdb to about 2021). In the study overall: AZD1222 recipients whose second dose came at about 4 weeks and those whose second dose came at about 12 weeks were combined into one group, since spike-specific TCR depth and breadth did not differ between the two schedules. TCR sequencing was performed for about 250 trial participants, of whom some 200 were given two doses of AZD1222 and some 26 were given two doses of MenACWY control vaccine. Trial participants were enrolled by age into 18-55, 56-69 and 70-plus year subgroups, with roughly 160, 29 and 62 TCR-sequenced participants respectively.

Results the study describes overall, beyond this receptor: Conclusions about previously exposed vaccinees are limited, since just a handful of AZD1222 recipients were seropositive for SARS-CoV-2 at baseline. Most participants were white British and females outnumbered males, and the authors suggested that clonal diversity may have been underestimated. The whole spike protein was spanned by vaccine-associated CD4 TCRs, and dominant responses were seen in regions 160-218 and 743-854. The 56-69-year group was small, and its depth increase did not reach significance, likely because of low power. Reportedly, close to half of the unique spike-specific TCRs recognized epitopes lying outside the regions that are mutated in the B.1.351 and B.1.1.7 variants. Because no samples from the day 14 peak response were available, repertoires could be characterized only after the peak T cell response. A significant rise in spike-specific TCR breadth and depth was observed after two AZD1222 doses relative to day 0 and relative to MenACWY recipients.

About this clone itself: Its binding antigen is unknown. No qualities accompany the bases; no much larger clone lies one base away.

CDR1 SGHAT and CDR2 FQNNGV were looked up in the germline V gene. The CDR3 starts with the cysteine, ends with the phenylalanine, and has 15 residues. Of the read, only the CDR3 DNA is kept; its 45 bases are in frame from base 1. The germline ends are 14 bases apart after V is trimmed by 2 bases and J by 7 bases. This specimen's time point label, interpreted: baseline before first vaccination. Samples from vaccinated people were obtained from the UK trials COV001 and COV002, which included a single-blind randomized controlled phase 2/3 trial of AZD1222 (ChAdOx1 nCoV-19) in healthy adults. For TCRbeta chain sequencing, PBMC samples were collected from trial participants at day 0 and at day 28 after the second dose. The CDR3 regions of human TCRbeta chains were subjected to immunosequencing. Per the original workflow: Repertoire TCRs were matched against a reference library of SARS-CoV-2-specific TCRs generated with the MIRA antigen-specificity platform. Breadth was defined as the fraction of unique TCRs that were SARS-CoV-2-associated, and depth was defined as the fraction of total T cells that were SARS-CoV-2-associated. Each spike-specific TCR was assigned to its reactive spike region and to a CD4 or CD8 class using the MIRA data. Log10-transformed breadth and depth values were compared by one-way ANOVA with Sidak's multiple comparisons tests. Here the immuneACCESS table is served through TCRdb, limited to in-frame sequences with V and J called. Missing clones are a known gap in these copies; in checked studies unresolved V genes cover under half, and the rest lacks a known reason. The V and J calls and clone size come from that table; D and trimming were worked out from the DNA. The sample table contains 90,000 to 110,000 clones; only one count was recorded for around 76% of them. Approximately 5.1% of the sample is taken by the ten largest.

This TCR was recovered from an adult in good health. Recombination connected TRBV11-2 to TRBJ2-2; the D segment could be TRBD1, given 5 matching bases. Specimen: peripheral blood, collected on day 0 of AZD1222 vaccination. The CDR3 region has the sequence CASSLQGTAFGELFF. The base sequence is TGTGCCAGCAGCTTACAGGGCACCGCCTTCGGGGAGCTGTTTTTT.